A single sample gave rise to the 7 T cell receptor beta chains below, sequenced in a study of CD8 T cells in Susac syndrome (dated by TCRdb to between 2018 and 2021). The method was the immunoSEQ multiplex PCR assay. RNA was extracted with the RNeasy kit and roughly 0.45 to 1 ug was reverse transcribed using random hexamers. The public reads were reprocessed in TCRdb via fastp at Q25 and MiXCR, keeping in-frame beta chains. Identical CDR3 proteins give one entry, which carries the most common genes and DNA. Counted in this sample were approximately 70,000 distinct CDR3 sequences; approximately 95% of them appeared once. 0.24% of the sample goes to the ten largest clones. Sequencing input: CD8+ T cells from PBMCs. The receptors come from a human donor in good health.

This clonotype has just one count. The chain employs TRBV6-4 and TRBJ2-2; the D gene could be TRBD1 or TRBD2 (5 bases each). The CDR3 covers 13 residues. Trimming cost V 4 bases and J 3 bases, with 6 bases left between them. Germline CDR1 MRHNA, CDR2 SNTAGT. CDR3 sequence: CASSGGDTGELFF. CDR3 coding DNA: TGTGCCAGCAGTGGAGGGGACACCGGGGAGCTGTTTTTT.

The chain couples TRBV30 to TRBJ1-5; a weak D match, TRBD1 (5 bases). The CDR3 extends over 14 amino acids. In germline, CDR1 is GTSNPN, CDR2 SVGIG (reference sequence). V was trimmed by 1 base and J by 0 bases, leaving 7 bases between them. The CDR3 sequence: CAWSEGLSNQPQHF. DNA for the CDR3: TGTGCCTGGAGTGAGGGACTTAGCAATCAGCCCCAGCATTTT.

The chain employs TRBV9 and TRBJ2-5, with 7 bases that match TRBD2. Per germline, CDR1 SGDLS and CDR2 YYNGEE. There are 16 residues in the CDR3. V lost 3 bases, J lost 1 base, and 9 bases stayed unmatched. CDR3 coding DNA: TGTGCCAGCAGCGCGTATAGCGGGTACAGCCAAGAGACCCAGTACTTC. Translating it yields CASSAYSGYSQETQYF.

In DNA, the CDR3 is TGTGCCAGCAGCCAAGATCCCAGCGGGACGAGGAATGAGCAGTTCTTC. As protein: CASSQDPSGTRNEQFF. The rearrangement links TRBV3-1 to TRBJ2-1; TRBD2 matches 7 bases. Germline V gene sequence: CDR1 LGHDT, CDR2 YNNKEL (reference sequence). CDR3 length: 16 residues. V was pared by 0 bases and J by 7 bases, with 9 bases of the junction left unmatched.

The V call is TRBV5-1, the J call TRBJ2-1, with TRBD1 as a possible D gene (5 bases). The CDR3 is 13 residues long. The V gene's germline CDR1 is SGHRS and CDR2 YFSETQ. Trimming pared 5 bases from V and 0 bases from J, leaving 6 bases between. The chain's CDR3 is CASRDISYNEQFF. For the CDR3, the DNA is TGCGCCAGCAGGGACATCTCCTACAATGAGCAGTTCTTC.

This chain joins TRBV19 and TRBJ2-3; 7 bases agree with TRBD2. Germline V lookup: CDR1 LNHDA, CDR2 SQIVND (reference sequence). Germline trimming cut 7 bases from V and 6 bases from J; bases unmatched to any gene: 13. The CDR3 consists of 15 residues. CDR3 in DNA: TGTGCCAGTACCCCAACTAGCGCCGTTGCCGATACGCAGTATTTT. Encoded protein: CASTPTSAVADTQYF. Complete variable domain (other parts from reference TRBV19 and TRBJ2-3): DGGITQSPKYLFRKEGQNVTLSCEQNLNHDAMYWYRQDPGQGLRLIYYSQIVNDFQKGDIAEGYSVSREKKESFPLTVTSAQKNPTAFYLCASTPTSAVADTQYFGPGTRLTVL.

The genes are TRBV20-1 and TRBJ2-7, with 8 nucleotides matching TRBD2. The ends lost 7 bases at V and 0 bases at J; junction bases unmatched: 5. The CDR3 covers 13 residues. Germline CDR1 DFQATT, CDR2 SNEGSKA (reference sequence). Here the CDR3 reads CSGKGTSSYEQYF. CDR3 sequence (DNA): TGCAGTGGGAAGGGGACTAGCTCCTACGAGCAGTACTTC.